This TCR beta chain was recovered during a study of OX40 agonist ivuxolimab in advanced cancers. In terms of the full investigation: Ivuxolimab, which targeted the costimulatory receptor OX40 (CD134), was an agonistic, fully human IgG2 monoclonal antibody. Intravenous ivuxolimab was administered to patients every 2 weeks at six dose levels: 0.01, 0.1, 0.3, 1.5, 3 and 10 mg/kg. Among the 52 dose-escalation patients, around 19 had hepatocellular carcinoma, approximately 15 melanoma, 9 renal cell carcinoma and 9 head and neck cancer. In the dose-escalation cohort, roughly 82% of patients were male, and the mean age was 60 years with a range of roughly 20 to 85. Prior anti-PD-1, anti-PD-L1 or anti-CTLA-4 therapy was permitted, and roughly two fifths of dose-escalation patients had received checkpoint inhibitors. Partial responses occurred in three dose-escalation patients, of whom one had hepatocellular carcinoma and two had cutaneous melanoma. The point of sequencing TCRbeta in the periphery was to test whether ivuxolimab changed TCR sequence diversity and drove clonal T-cell expansion. The paper describes the monotherapy dose-escalation part (N of about 52 patients) of the phase I trial of ivuxolimab. General conclusions and limits of the study: Low levels of normalized T-cell clonal expansion were also shown by some nonresponding patients. In the 0.1-3.0 mg/kg groups, partial responders were among the patients with the lowest normalized peripheral clonal expansion, particularly in CD8+ T cells. At doses of 0.1 to 3.0 mg/kg, clonal expansion of both CD4+ and CD8+ T cells in blood was seen between baseline and week 6. After ivuxolimab, CD8+ T cells had more expanded clones than CD4+ T cells on average. The antigen specificity of the clonally expanded peripheral T cells was not determined.

The CDR3, cysteine through phenylalanine, is 14 amino acids long. The CDR3 DNA has 42 bases and is translated from base 1. The junction carries 20 bases between V and J, which are trimmed by 10 bases and 6 bases respectively. The germline V gene specifies SGHRS as CDR1 and YFSETQ as CDR2. Comments on this clone: The target of this receptor is not known. Per-base quality was not reported, and no clone a single base away is much larger than it.

Patients with a history of autoimmune disease or receiving systemic immunosuppression were excluded from the trial. Peripheral blood for TCR sequencing was collected from all dose cohorts at baseline, on cycle 4 day 1, and on cycle 7 day 1. Samples were obtained from an open-label, multicenter, first-in-human phase I dose-escalation trial of ivuxolimab. Adults with locally advanced or metastatic melanoma, renal cell carcinoma, hepatocellular carcinoma or head and neck squamous cell carcinoma were enrolled in the trial. Before TCR sequencing, CD4+ and CD8+ T cells were separately sorted from peripheral blood. For sequencing of the TCRbeta CDR3 region, genomic DNA was extracted from the sorted cells. The immunoSEQ Assay was used to sequence the TCRbeta CDR3 regions. Here the immuneACCESS table is served through TCRdb, limited to in-frame sequences with V and J called. Missing clones are a known gap in these copies; in checked studies unresolved V genes cover under half, and the rest lacks a known reason. The sample table shows 45,000 to 70,000 clones, and roughly 90% are seen once. The ten largest clones take up approximately 7.2% of the sample.

Source: CD4+ or CD8+ T cells sorted from blood, taken in a trial of the OX40 agonist ivuxolimab. In this chain, TRBV5-1 is recombined with TRBJ2-1; TRBD1 could be the D gene, as 5 bases match. The source is an adult with an advanced solid tumor such as melanoma, head and neck, liver or kidney cancer. The nucleotide sequence reads as follows: TGCGCCTCCACTATCCAGGGTGTAGGCAATGAGCAGTTCTTC. Its coded protein is CASTIQGVGNEQFF.